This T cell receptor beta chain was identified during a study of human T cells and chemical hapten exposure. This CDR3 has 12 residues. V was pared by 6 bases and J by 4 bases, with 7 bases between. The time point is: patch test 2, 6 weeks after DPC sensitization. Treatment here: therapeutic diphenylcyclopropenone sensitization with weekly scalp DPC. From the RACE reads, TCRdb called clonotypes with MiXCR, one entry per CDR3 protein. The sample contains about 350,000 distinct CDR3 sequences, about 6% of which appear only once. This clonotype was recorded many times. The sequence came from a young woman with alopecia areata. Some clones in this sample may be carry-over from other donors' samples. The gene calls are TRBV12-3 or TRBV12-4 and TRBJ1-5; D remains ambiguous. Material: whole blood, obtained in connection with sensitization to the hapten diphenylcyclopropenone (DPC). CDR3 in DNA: TGTGCCAGCAGCCGAGTAAATCAGCCCCAGCATTTT. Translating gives CASSRVNQPQHF.